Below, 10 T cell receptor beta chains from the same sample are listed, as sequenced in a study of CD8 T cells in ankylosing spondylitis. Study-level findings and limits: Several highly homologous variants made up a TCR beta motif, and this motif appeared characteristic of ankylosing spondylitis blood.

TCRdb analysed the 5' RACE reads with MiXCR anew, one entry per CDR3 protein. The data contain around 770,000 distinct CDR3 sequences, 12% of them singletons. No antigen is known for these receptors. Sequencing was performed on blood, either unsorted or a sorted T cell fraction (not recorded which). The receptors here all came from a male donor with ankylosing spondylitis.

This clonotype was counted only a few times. The CDR3 coding sequence is TGCAGTGCTGCGGGGCCCTTAGGTCCCGAGCAGTACTTC. Its translation is CSAAGPLGPEQYF. The chain links TRBV20-1 to TRBJ2-7, with D perhaps TRBD2 (6 bases). Germline values: CDR1 DFQATT, CDR2 SNEGSKA (reference sequence). There are 13 residues in the CDR3. Trimming stripped 5 bases from V and 6 bases from J, with 17 bases between.

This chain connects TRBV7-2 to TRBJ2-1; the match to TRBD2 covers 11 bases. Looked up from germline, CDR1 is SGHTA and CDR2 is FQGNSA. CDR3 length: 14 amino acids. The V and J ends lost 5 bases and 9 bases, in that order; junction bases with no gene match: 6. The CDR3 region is CASSPRTSGSEQFF. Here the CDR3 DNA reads TGTGCCAGCAGCCCCCGAACTAGCGGGAGTGAGCAGTTCTTC.

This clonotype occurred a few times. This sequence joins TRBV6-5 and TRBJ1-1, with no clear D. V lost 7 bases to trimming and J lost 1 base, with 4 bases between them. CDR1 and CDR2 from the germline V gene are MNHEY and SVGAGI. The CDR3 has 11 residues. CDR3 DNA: TGTGCCAGCAAAGCGAACACTGAAGCTTTCTTT. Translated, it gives CASKANTEAFF.

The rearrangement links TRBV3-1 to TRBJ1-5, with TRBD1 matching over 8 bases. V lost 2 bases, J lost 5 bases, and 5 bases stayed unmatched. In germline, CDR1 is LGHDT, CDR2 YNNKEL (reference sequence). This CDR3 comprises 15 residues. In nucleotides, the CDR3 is TGTGCCAGCAGCCAATGGGACAGGTTAGATCAGCCCCAGCATTTT. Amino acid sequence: CASSQWDRLDQPQHF.

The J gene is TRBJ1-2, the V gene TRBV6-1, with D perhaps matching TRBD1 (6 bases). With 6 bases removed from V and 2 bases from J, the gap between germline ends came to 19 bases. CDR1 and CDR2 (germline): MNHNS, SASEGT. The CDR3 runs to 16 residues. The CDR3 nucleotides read TGTGCCAGCAGCCGATACCTTCTGGACAGAAACTATGGCTACACCTTC. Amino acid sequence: CASSRYLLDRNYGYTF.

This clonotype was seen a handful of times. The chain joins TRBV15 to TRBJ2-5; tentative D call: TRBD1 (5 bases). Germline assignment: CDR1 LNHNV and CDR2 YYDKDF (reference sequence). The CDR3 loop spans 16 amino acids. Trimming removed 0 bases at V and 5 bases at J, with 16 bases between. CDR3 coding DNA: TGTGCCACCAGCAGAGATCAACTTTCAGGGCTGGAGACCCAGTACTTC. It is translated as CATSRDQLSGLETQYF.

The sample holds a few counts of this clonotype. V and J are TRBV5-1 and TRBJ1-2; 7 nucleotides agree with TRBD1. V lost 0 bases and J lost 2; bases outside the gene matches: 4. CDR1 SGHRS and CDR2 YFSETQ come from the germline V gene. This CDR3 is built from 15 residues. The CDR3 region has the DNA TGCGCCAGCAGCTTGGTTACAGGGGTGAACTATGGCTACACCTTC. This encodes CASSLVTGVNYGYTF. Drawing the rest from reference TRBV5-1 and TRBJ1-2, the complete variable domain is KAGVTQTPRYLIKTRGQQVTLSCSPISGHRSVSWYQQTPGQGLQFLFEYFSETQRNKGNFPGRFSGRQFSNSRSEMNVSTLELGDSALYLCASSLVTGVNYGYTFGSGTRLTVV.

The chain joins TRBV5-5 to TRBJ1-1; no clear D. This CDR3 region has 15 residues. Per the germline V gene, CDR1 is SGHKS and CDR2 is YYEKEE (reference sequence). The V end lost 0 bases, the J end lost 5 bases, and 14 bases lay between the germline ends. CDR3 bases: TGTGCCAGCAGCTTGGCCTTAGTAGGGAGGACTGAAGCTTTCTTT. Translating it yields CASSLALVGRTEAFF.

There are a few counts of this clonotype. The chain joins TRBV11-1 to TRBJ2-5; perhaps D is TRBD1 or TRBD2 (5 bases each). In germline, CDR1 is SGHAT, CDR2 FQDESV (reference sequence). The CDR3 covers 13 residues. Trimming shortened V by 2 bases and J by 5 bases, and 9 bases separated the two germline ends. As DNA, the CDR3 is TGTGCCAGCAGCTTACGCAGGGACGAGACCCAGTACTTC. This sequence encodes CASSLRRDETQYF.

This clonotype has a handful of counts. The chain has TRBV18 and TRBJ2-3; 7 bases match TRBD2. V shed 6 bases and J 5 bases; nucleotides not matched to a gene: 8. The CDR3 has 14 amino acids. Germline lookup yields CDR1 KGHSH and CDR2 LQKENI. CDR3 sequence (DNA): TGTGCCAGCTCTGCGGGAGTAGAGGTAGATACGCAGTATTTT. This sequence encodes CASSAGVEVDTQYF.